The entry below describes one T cell receptor beta chain. Its specificity is not known. The germline gives CDR1 GTSNPN, CDR2 SVGIG (reference sequence). This CDR3 spans 15 amino acids. The data are from a study of CXCR3-negative and CXCR3-positive naive CD8 T cells. All TRB cDNA libraries came from 5' RACE performed with UMI labels. For each CDR3 protein, TCRdb gives one entry from its re-call of the 5' RACE reads, without DNA. The sample includes 120,000 or so distinct CDR3 sequences. Notes on the study in general: CXCR3-positive naive cells carried more hydrophobic TRB CDR3s than CXCR3-negative naive cells did.

The sample was naive CXCR3+ CD8+ T cells from blood. Subset in this sample: CD45RO-CCR7+CD27+CD95- naive CD8+ T cells expressing CXCR3 (TNR3+). This sequence was found in a human donor in good health. Some clones in this sample may be carry-over from other donors' samples. J is TRBJ2-7 and V is TRBV30; the TCRdb call, TRBD1, lacks DNA for checking. The CDR3 reads CAWSPEYRGRLEQYF.